A selection of T cell receptor beta chains follows, all from one sample in a study of Graves' ophthalmopathy and Graves' hyperthyroidism. TCRdb re-analysed the multiplex PCR reads in MiXCR, keeping a single row per CDR3 protein. Seen here are about 380,000 distinct CDR3 sequences, approximately 15% observed once, and the top ten hold about 7%. Sequenced sample: peripheral blood. Receptors were obtained from a woman younger than 35 with stable Graves' hyperthyroidism. Each CDR3 is given with its conserved first and last residue. Fields, in order: clone size, D gene, V gene, J gene, CDR3 protein, CDR3 DNA. The D gene is left open where the match is weak. Size values are once, few and many counts, or a class for expanded clones, and some rows have none.

many	TRBD2	TRBV28	TRBJ2-7	CASSLDSGGSYEQYF	TGTGCCAGCAGTTTAGATAGCGGGGGCTCCTACGAGCAGTACTTC
few	NA	TRBV12-3/TRBV12-4	TRBJ1-3	CASRGDSGNTIYF	TGTGCCAGCAGGGGGGACTCTGGAAACACCATATATTTT
many	NA	TRBV20-1	TRBJ2-7	CSAKGISTNHYEQYF	TGCAGTGCTAAAGGGATCAGCACTAACCACTACGAGCAGTACTTC
many	NA	TRBV20-1	TRBJ2-7	CSARTVAYEQYF	TGCAGTGCCCGTACAGTGGCCTACGAGCAGTACTTC
many	NA	TRBV11-2	TRBJ1-5	CASSVRAGQPQHF	TGTGCCAGCAGCGTCAGGGCAGGTCAGCCCCAGCATTTT
NA	NA	TRBV11-2	TRBJ1-5	CASSPLRGNQPQHF	TGTGCCAGCAGCCCCTTAAGGGGAAATCAGCCCCAGCATTTT
NA	NA	TRBV6-2/TRBV6-3	TRBJ1-1	CASSYSGGSGKPEAFF	TGTGCCAGCAGTTACTCGGGGGGGTCTGGAAAGCCTGAAGCTTTCTTT
many	TRBD1	TRBV12-3/TRBV12-4	TRBJ2-4	CASSSGTVIAKNIKYF	TGTGCCAGCAGTTCCGGGACAGTCATAGCCAAAAACATTAAGTACTTC
many	TRBD1	TRBV5-1	TRBJ1-2	CASSLTGSNYGYTF	TGCGCCAGCAGCCTGACAGGGTCAAACTATGGCTACACCTTC
NA	TRBD1	TRBV6-4	TRBJ2-2	CASRLFPGQGDTGELFF	TGTGCCAGCAGACTATTCCCGGGACAGGGTGACACCGGGGAGCTGTTTTTT
once	TRBD1	TRBV6-1	TRBJ1-1	CASSGDRGPSEAFF	TGTGCCAGCAGTGGCGACAGGGGTCCCTCTGAAGCTTTCTTT
NA	NA	TRBV5-1	TRBJ1-2	CASSFDRTGDGYTF	TGCGCCAGCAGCTTCGACAGGACGGGGGATGGCTACACCTTC
many	NA	TRBV7-2	TRBJ1-1	CASSLARPVAFF	TGTGCCAGCAGCTTAGCGCGTCCTGTCGCTTTCTTT
few	NA	TRBV2	TRBJ2-6	CASNSLPGAGANVLTF	TGTGCCAGCAACTCGCTGCCAGGGGCTGGGGCCAACGTCCTGACTTTC
many	NA	TRBV5-1	TRBJ1-6	CASRGHEVYNSPLHF	TGCGCCAGCAGGGGCCATGAGGTATATAATTCACCCCTCCACTTT
few	TRBD1	TRBV4-2	TRBJ2-7	CASSPMPYDREYEQYF	TGTGCCAGCAGTCCTATGCCCTATGACAGGGAATACGAGCAGTACTTC
many	NA	TRBV12-3/TRBV12-4	TRBJ2-7	CASSSALPSGEQYF	TGTGCCAGCAGTTCGGCCCTCCCATCGGGCGAGCAGTACTTC
many	NA	TRBV6-1	TRBJ1-6	CASSGTESSSYNSPLHF	TGTGCCAGCAGTGGGACCGAGTCTAGCTCCTATAATTCACCCCTCCACTTT
many	TRBD1	TRBV12-3/TRBV12-4	TRBJ1-5	CASRGQGFNSNQPQHF	TGTGCCAGCAGGGGACAGGGGTTCAATAGCAATCAGCCCCAGCATTTT
many	NA	TRBV6-1	TRBJ2-7	CATRAGVGEQYF	TGTGCCACACGGGCAGGTGTTGGCGAGCAGTACTTC
many	NA	TRBV2	TRBJ1-6	CASSGTPGTLHF	TGTGCCAGCAGCGGGACTCCTGGCACCCTCCACTTT
NA	NA	TRBV20-1	TRBJ2-2	CSAQARGGRGELFF	TGCAGTGCTCAAGCTAGGGGGGGCCGCGGGGAGCTGTTTTTT
few	TRBD1	TRBV19	TRBJ1-1	CASQRDSTTEAFF	TGTGCCAGCCAACGGGACAGTACCACTGAAGCTTTCTTT
NA	NA	TRBV15	TRBJ2-5	CATSRASGTQETQYF	TGTGCCACCAGCAGAGCTTCGGGGACACAAGAGACCCAGTACTTC
many	NA	TRBV12-3/TRBV12-4	TRBJ1-1	CASSETGPGMNTEAFF	TGTGCCAGCAGTGAAACAGGGCCTGGGATGAACACTGAAGCTTTCTTT
NA	NA	TRBV29-1	TRBJ1-2	CSVGPGTPGGYGYTF	TGCAGCGTTGGGCCGGGGACACCGGGGGGCTATGGCTACACCTTC
NA	TRBD2	TRBV12-3/TRBV12-4	TRBJ2-7	CASTGLAGNYEQYF	TGTGCCAGCACCGGACTAGCGGGGAACTACGAGCAGTACTTC
NA	TRBD2	TRBV5-1	TRBJ2-5	CASSLVWSGGVQETQYF	TGCGCCAGCAGCTTGGTATGGAGCGGGGGGGTACAAGAGACCCAGTACTTC
many	NA	TRBV9	TRBJ1-1	CASSEKDGFEAEAFF	TGTGCCAGCAGCGAGAAGGACGGCTTCGAAGCTGAAGCTTTCTTT
many	NA	TRBV15	TRBJ2-7	CATSREGGPSYEQYF	TGTGCCACCAGCAGAGAGGGCGGTCCAAGCTACGAGCAGTACTTC
many	TRBD1	TRBV10-3	TRBJ2-5	CAISADGQGQETQYF	TGTGCCATCAGTGCCGACGGACAGGGCCAAGAGACCCAGTACTTC
many	TRBD1	TRBV28	TRBJ1-2	CASSTGTGRVNGYTF	TGTGCCAGCAGTACCGGGACAGGGAGAGTCAATGGCTACACCTTC
NA	TRBD1	TRBV6-1	TRBJ1-2	CASTGDPNYGYTF	TGTGCCTCCACAGGGGACCCTAACTATGGCTACACCTTC
NA	TRBD1	TRBV20-1	TRBJ1-2	CSAPGQYGYTF	TGCAGTGCTCCGGGACAGTATGGCTACACCTTC
few	TRBD2	TRBV11-2	TRBJ2-7	CASSHPPSGFPYEQYF	TGTGCCAGCAGCCACCCGCCTAGCGGGTTCCCCTACGAGCAGTACTTC
few	TRBD1	TRBV5-1	TRBJ1-2	CASSLLQGFGYTF	TGCGCCAGCAGCTTGTTACAGGGGTTTGGCTACACCTTC
many	TRBD1	TRBV20-1	TRBJ1-1	CSASYGTGNTEAFF	TGCAGTGCTAGTTACGGGACAGGGAACACTGAAGCTTTCTTT
many	TRBD1	TRBV6-2/TRBV6-3	TRBJ1-1	CASIPRDREYEAFF	TGTGCCAGCATTCCCCGGGACAGGGAGTACGAAGCTTTCTTT